The clone carrying this T cell receptor (beta chain) occurred a few times. V lost 1 base and J 7 bases, leaving 16 bases between the germline ends. Looked up from germline, CDR1 is KGHSH and CDR2 is LQKENI. This CDR3 is 15 amino acids long. The entry originates in a study of CD8+ T cells in alopecia areata. Following extraction, RNA underwent reverse transcription to cDNA, which served as the sequencing template. The assay was immunoSEQ multiplex PCR, and TCRdb's table has in-frame clones only and misses some. The sample contains more than 90,000 clones, 55% to 80% of which appear only once. Sequenced material: CD4+ T cells sorted from blood. This sequence originates from a human donor in good health. The chain is built from TRBV18 and TRBJ1-1, with D maybe TRBD1 (5 bases). CDR3 residues: CASSPRQGPSGEAFF. For the CDR3, the DNA is TGTGCCAGCTCACCACGCCAGGGACCCTCAGGTGAAGCTTTCTTT. Full variable domain (outside the CDR3, taken from reference TRBV18 and TRBJ1-1): NAGVMQNPRHLVRRRGQEARLRCSPMKGHSHVYWYRQLPEEGLKFMVYLQKENIIDESGMPKERFSAEFPKEGPSILRIQQVVRGDSAAYFCASSPRQGPSGEAFFGQGTRLTVV.